This paragraph reports one T cell receptor (beta chain). The table came from immunoSEQ multiplex PCR; TCRdb's copy has only in-frame clones and leaves some out. The repertoire has 150,000 to 200,000 clones, less than 90% of them found once; the top ten carry approximately 14%. This entry belongs to a study of blood T cell repertoires in COVID-19. Study-level information: Acute and convalescent COVID-19 specimens originated in the United States, Italy and Spain.

Sequencing was carried out using peripheral blood. The TCR sequence derives from a woman in her sixties or seventies with COVID-19, enrolled during active disease.

CDR3 in amino acids: CASKQTNYNEQFF. The CDR3 region has the DNA TGTGCCAGCAAGCAGACAAACTACAATGAGCAGTTCTTC. This chain joins TRBV6-6 and TRBJ2-1; D remains ambiguous. Germline CDR1 reads MNHNY; CDR2 reads SVGAGI (reference sequence). CDR3 length: 13 amino acids. Trimming shortened V by 7 bases and J by 3 bases, and 10 bases separated the two germline ends.